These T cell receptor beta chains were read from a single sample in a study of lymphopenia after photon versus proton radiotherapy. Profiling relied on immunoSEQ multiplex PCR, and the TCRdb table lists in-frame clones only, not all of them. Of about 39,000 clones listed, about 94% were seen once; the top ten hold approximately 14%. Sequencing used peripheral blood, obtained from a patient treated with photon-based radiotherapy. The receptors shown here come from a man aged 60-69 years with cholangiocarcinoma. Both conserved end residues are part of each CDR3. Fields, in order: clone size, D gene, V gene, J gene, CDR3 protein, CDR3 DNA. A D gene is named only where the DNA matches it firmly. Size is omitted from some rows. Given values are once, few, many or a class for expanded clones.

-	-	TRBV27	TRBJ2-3	CASSRGQLSVTDTQYF	TGTGCCAGCAGCCGCGGACAGCTTTCGGTCACAGATACGCAGTATTTT
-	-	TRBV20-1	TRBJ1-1	CSARSTEAFF	TGCAGTGCTAGATCTACTGAAGCTTTCTTT
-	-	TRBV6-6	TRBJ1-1	CASNLRGQNTEAFF	TGTGCCAGCAACCTTCGAGGTCAGAACACTGAAGCTTTCTTT
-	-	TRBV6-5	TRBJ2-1	CASGTIRSSYNEQFF	TGTGCCAGCGGAACAATAAGGAGCTCCTACAATGAGCAGTTCTTC
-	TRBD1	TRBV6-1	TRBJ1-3	CASIDRVAGNTIYF	TGTGCCAGCATCGACAGGGTCGCTGGAAACACCATATATTTT
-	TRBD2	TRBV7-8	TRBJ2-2	CASSLSAGAGNTGELFF	TGTGCCAGCAGCCTCTCGGCGGGAGCGGGGAACACCGGGGAGCTGTTTTTT
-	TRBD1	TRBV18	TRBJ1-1	CASSPAQTGANTEAFF	TGTGCCAGCTCACCTGCACAGACAGGGGCAAACACTGAAGCTTTCTTT
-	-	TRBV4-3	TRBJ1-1	CASSQGLRNTEAFF	TGCGCCAGCAGCCAGGGTCTTCGGAACACTGAAGCTTTCTTT
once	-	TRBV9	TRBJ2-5	CASSVGTGLNQETQYF	TGTGCCAGCAGCGTGGGAACGGGCCTCAACCAAGAGACCCAGTACTTC
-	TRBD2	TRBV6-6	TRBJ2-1	CASSYSTSGAWEQFF	TGTGCCAGCAGTTACTCGACTAGCGGGGCATGGGAGCAGTTCTTC
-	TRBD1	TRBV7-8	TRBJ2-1	CASSFRDRGPGEQFF	TGTGCCAGCAGCTTCCGGGACAGGGGGCCGGGTGAGCAGTTCTTC
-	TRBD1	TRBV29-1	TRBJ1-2	CSVEDEGADYGYTF	TGCAGCGTTGAAGATGAGGGGGCTGACTATGGCTACACCTTC
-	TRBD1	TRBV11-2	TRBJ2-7	CASSLDGTGTSYEQYF	TGTGCCAGCAGCTTGGACGGGACAGGGACTTCCTACGAGCAGTACTTC
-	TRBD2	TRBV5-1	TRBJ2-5	CASSKTGTSGGALRETQYF	TGCGCCAGCAGCAAGACCGGGACTAGCGGGGGAGCCCTCCGGGAGACCCAGTACTTC
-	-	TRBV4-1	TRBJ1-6	CASSQDWARGSYNSPLHF	TGCGCCAGCAGCCAAGATTGGGCTCGGGGCTCCTATAATTCACCCCTCCACTTT
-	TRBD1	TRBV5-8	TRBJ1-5	CASSDGQGYQPQHF	TGTGCCAGCAGCGATGGACAGGGGTATCAGCCCCAGCATTTT
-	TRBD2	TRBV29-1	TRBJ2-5	CSIGTSGGRWETQYF	TGCAGCATTGGGACTAGCGGGGGAAGGTGGGAGACCCAGTACTTC
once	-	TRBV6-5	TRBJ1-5	CASRPKTDSNQPQHF	TGTGCCAGCAGACCTAAGACAGATAGCAATCAGCCCCAGCATTTT
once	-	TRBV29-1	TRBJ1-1	CSVEDPRTVSAFF	TGCAGCGTTGAAGACCCTAGGACAGTGTCAGCTTTCTTT
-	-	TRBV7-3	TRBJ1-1	CASSLDPNTEAFF	TGTGCCAGCAGCCTAGACCCAAACACTGAAGCTTTCTTT
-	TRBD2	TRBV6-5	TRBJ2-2	CASSSFSGRNTGELFF	TGTGCCAGCAGTTCTTTTAGCGGGAGGAACACCGGGGAGCTGTTTTTT